This T cell receptor (beta chain) comes out of a study of blood T cell repertoires in COVID-19. About the study: Samples of COVID-19 (acute and convalescent) were obtained from the United States, Italy and Spain. T cells, B-cell-depleted T cells, or PBMCs supplied cDNA or gDNA.

Per the study methods: Nucleated cell number was recorded as an estimate derived from reference gene primer amplification. The protocol was immunoSEQ multiplex PCR, while the TCRdb copy is restricted to in-frame clones and leaves out a portion. Clone size and V and J calls were adopted from that table, with D and trimming inferred from the DNA. The data contain 290,000 or so clones, about 82% of them singletons. V was trimmed by 4 bases and J by 5 bases, leaving 8 bases between them. The CDR3 totals 13 residues. Germline loops: CDR1 MGHRA, CDR2 YSYEKL. The sample consisted of peripheral blood. This receptor was obtained from a man between 50 and 59 years old with active or convalescent COVID-19. The rearrangement links TRBV4-1 to TRBJ2-2; perhaps TRBD1 as D (6 bases). The CDR3 DNA is TGCGCCAGCAGCCGGACAGCGACCGGGGAGCTGTTTTTT. Residues: CASSRTATGELFF.